This TCR beta chain emerged from a study of cytomegalovirus exposure and HLA in healthy donors. Study background: In a later analysis, it was reported that the approximately 110 validation repertoires had been produced on the same platform as the 600 to 850 repertoires belonging to the first cohort. Overall study results and limits: There were a few CMV-associated chains whose specificity for CMV antigens was confirmed in vitro. Subsequent analysis revealed that first-cohort TCR clusters tended to co-occur in the 95 to 150 validation repertoires. Altogether, about 160 TCR beta chains were recorded as cytomegalovirus-associated.

Losses at the gene ends were 2 bases for V and 2 bases for J; bases not matched to a gene: 3. The CDR3 consists of 16 residues. CDR1 is SGHVS and CDR2 is FQNEAQ in the germline V gene. On this clone itself: Its target is not known.

Here immunoSEQ multiplex PCR was the method, and the copy in TCRdb shows in-frame clones only, minus some. The sample carries under 200,000 clones, about 90% recorded once. This TCR derives from a woman aged 18-29 years in good health and CMV-seropositive. The sequenced sample consisted of PBMCs. J is TRBJ1-3 and V is TRBV7-8; TRBD1 matches 10 bases. The CDR3 DNA is TGTGCCAGCAGCTTACTGGACAGGGGGGCTGGAAACACCATATATTTT. This sequence encodes CASSLLDRGAGNTIYF.